The clone carrying this T cell receptor beta chain was counted at least ten times. Its target is unknown. The time point here: technical triplicate 2. Using its own MiXCR run on the 5' RACE reads, TCRdb lists one record per CDR3 protein. Counted here are roughly 57,000 distinct CDR3 sequences, more than 20% occurring once; the ten biggest clones make up around 4.5%. V lost 5 bases to trimming and J lost 6 bases; unmatched junction nucleotides: 8. The CDR3 length is 13 residues. Germline V gene sequence: CDR1 DFQATT, CDR2 SNEGSKA (reference sequence). These data are taken from a study of neurological immune-mediated disorders. Notes on the study in general: None of the CDR3 amino acid sequences of expanded clones were shared across subjects, and this suggested private repertoires in all groups.

The chain joins TRBV20-1 to TRBJ2-5, with 8 nucleotides matching TRBD1. Sequencing was carried out using PBMCs. The receptor comes from a man aged 55 to 70 with HTLV-1-associated myelopathy (HAM/TSP). CDR3 sequence: CSAPDRGGKTQYF. In nucleotides, the CDR3 is TGCAGTGCTCCTGACAGGGGCGGGAAGACCCAGTACTTC.